This T cell receptor (beta chain) was captured by sequencing in a study of cytomegalovirus exposure and HLA in healthy donors. Study-wide results and caveats: For TCR beta chains, V- and J-gene trimming was later linked to a missense DCLRE1C variant. Testing in vitro showed three CMV-associated chains specific for CMV antigens.

This CDR3 is 12 amino acids long. V was cut by 2 bases and J by 3 bases, with 5 bases left in between. Germline CDR1 and CDR2: SGHRS and YFSETQ. Primers for the PCR totalled 60 Vbeta and 13 Jbeta. Original analysis: Later reanalysis found 70 million to 95 million unique TCR beta chains, 10 million to 14 million of them shared. Assay used: immunoSEQ multiplex PCR; TCRdb lists only in-frame clones, some missing. V and J calls plus clone size are reproduced from that table; the DNA served to infer D and trimming. The sample lists about 120,000 clones, 60% to 80% occurring once. To note about this clone: Its antigen is not identified.

The clonotype was recovered from a human donor in good health. Specimen: PBMCs. V and J are TRBV5-1 and TRBJ2-5, with D hard to call. The CDR3 reads CASSFQEETQYF. CDR3 sequence (DNA): TGCGCCAGCAGCTTTCAGGAAGAGACCCAGTACTTC. The full variable domain, rest sourced from reference TRBV5-1 and TRBJ2-5, is KAGVTQTPRYLIKTRGQQVTLSCSPISGHRSVSWYQQTPGQGLQFLFEYFSETQRNKGNFPGRFSGRQFSNSRSEMNVSTLELGDSALYLCASSFQEETQYFGPGTRLLVL.